This T cell receptor (beta chain) was documented in a study of blood T cell repertoires in COVID-19. Study information: Samples taken during acute and convalescent COVID-19 were collected in the United States, Italy and Spain. The cDNA or gDNA used as material had been derived from T cells, B-cell-depleted T cells, or PBMCs.

V was pared by 3 bases and J by 1 base, with 3 bases of the junction left unmatched. The CDR3 has 16 residues. In germline, CDR1 is KGHSH, CDR2 LQKENI. This clone was detected only a few times. In the authors' workflow: Reference gene primers were amplified, and this amplification served to estimate nucleated cell counts. Here immunoSEQ multiplex PCR was the method, and the copy in TCRdb shows in-frame clones only, minus some. V and J calls and clone size follow that table, whereas D and trimming were derived from the DNA. The sample has 20,000 to 30,000 clones; 85% to 90% are singletons. This receptor was identified in a human donor in a cohort sampled during active COVID-19. The genes are TRBV18 and TRBJ1-5, with 10 bases matching TRBD1. The sample taken for sequencing was peripheral blood. The CDR3 DNA reads as TGTGCCAGCTCACCGACAGGGGGCAGCAGCAATCAGCCCCAGCATTTT. The encoded protein is CASSPTGGSSNQPQHF.